Presented here are 10 T cell receptor beta chains from one specimen sequenced in a study of T-cell memory formation after mild COVID-19. TCRdb re-derived calls from the 5' RACE reads in MiXCR, one entry per CDR3 protein. The sample gives around 140,000 distinct CDR3 sequences, 6% to 7% of which show up once; roughly 2.1% is in the top ten. Sequencing used PBMCs or a T cell subset sorted from them (not recorded which). Every receptor here comes from an adult woman who had mild COVID-19 (a few samples of this study predate the infection). Cell type and time point are not known.

For the CDR3, the DNA is TGCAGCGTCGGTGACAGGGCGAACACTGAAGCTTTCTTT. Translating gives CSVGDRANTEAFF. This chain uses TRBV29-1 with TRBJ1-1; 7 bases agree with TRBD1. The germline V gene encodes CDR1 SQVTM and CDR2 ANQGSEA. The length of the CDR3 is 13 residues. V gave up 6 bases and J gave up 1 base; unmatched junction bases: 5.

The genes are TRBV24-1 and TRBJ1-1; D unresolved. Trimming cost V 2 bases and J 1 base, with 10 bases left between them. CDR1 is KGHDR and CDR2 is SFDVKD in the germline V gene. This CDR3 has 15 amino acids. In nucleotides, the CDR3 is TGTGCCACCAGTGATTCCCGCCGGGGGAACACTGAAGCTTTCTTT. This codes for CATSDSRRGNTEAFF.

In this sample, this clonotype turned up many times. V is TRBV24-1 and J is TRBJ1-1; possibly TRBD1 for D (5 bases). In germline, CDR1 is KGHDR, CDR2 SFDVKD. This CDR3 has 14 amino acids. V was pared by 4 bases and J by 11 bases, with 19 bases between. The CDR3 nucleotides are TGTGCCACCAGTGACATAGGACAACCCCGGGGGGCTTTCTTT. It is translated as CATSDIGQPRGAFF.

In this sample, this clonotype turned up many times. J is TRBJ1-2 and V is TRBV4-2; D is uncertain. This CDR3 is 12 amino acids long. Germline-derived CDR1 and CDR2 are LGHNA and YNFKEQ. Deletions cut 0 bases from V and 8 bases from J, with 7 bases between. The CDR3 reads CASSQDERGYTF. The CDR3 bases are TGTGCCAGCAGCCAAGATGAGAGGGGCTACACCTTC.

The chain couples TRBV7-2 to TRBJ2-7; perhaps TRBD2 as D (5 bases). The CDR3 is 16 amino acids. CDR1 is SGHTA, CDR2 FQGNSA, per germline. The V end was cut by 1 base, the J end by 0 bases, with 13 bases between. The CDR3 DNA follows: TGTGCCAGCAGCTTAGACGGTAGCGCCCGCTCCTACGAGCAGTACTTC. Amino acids: CASSLDGSARSYEQYF.

This clonotype has more than one count but fewer than ten. This chain uses TRBV29-1 with TRBJ1-1; maybe TRBD1 (6 bases). This CDR3 spans 13 amino acids. V shed 7 bases and J shed 0 bases, with 12 bases lying between them. Germline V CDR1 and CDR2: SQVTM, ANQGSEA. The CDR3 sequence is CSGGQHMNTEAFF. CDR3 coding DNA: TGCAGCGGCGGACAGCACATGAACACTGAAGCTTTCTTT. Full variable domain (outside the CDR3, taken from reference TRBV29-1 and TRBJ1-1): SAVISQKPSRDICQRGTSLTIQCQVDSQVTMMFWYRQQPGQSLTLIATANQGSEATYESGFVIDKFPISRPNLTFSTLTVSNMSPEDSSIYLCSGGQHMNTEAFFGQGTRLTVV.

Ten or more counts support this clonotype. This chain links TRBV5-1 with TRBJ1-1; 10 bases fit TRBD1. Trimming cost V 4 bases and J 6 bases; bases outside gene matches: 6. Germline V gene sequence: CDR1 SGHRS, CDR2 YFSETQ. This CDR3 comprises 14 residues. CDR3 sequence (DNA): TGCGCCAGCAGCATAGGGGACAGGGGCTCTGAAGCTTTCTTT. This gives the protein CASSIGDRGSEAFF. The complete variable domain, with remaining parts taken from reference TRBV5-1 and TRBJ1-1, reads KAGVTQTPRYLIKTRGQQVTLSCSPISGHRSVSWYQQTPGQGLQFLFEYFSETQRNKGNFPGRFSGRQFSNSRSEMNVSTLELGDSALYLCASSIGDRGSEAFFGQGTRLTVV.

This clonotype was seen a few times. The V and J genes are TRBV29-1 and TRBJ1-5; TRBD1 might be the D (5 bases). Germline CDR1 and CDR2: SQVTM and ANQGSEA. This CDR3 spans 13 amino acids. V dropped 6 bases and J dropped 3 bases, with 12 bases sitting between them. The CDR3 sequence is CSVAGYPNQPQHF. The CDR3 DNA is TGCAGCGTAGCAGGGTACCCCAATCAGCCCCAGCATTTT.

The genes are TRBV10-3 and TRBJ2-7, with 8 bases that match TRBD1. This CDR3 is built from 14 residues. The germline gives CDR1 ENHRY, CDR2 SYGVKD. Trimming took 5 bases from V and 3 from J; bases not matched to a gene: 6. The CDR3 sequence: CAISTGTGLYEQYF. The CDR3 nucleotides read TGTGCCATCAGTACCGGGACAGGACTCTACGAGCAGTACTTC.

This clonotype occurred a few times. This chain links TRBV4-1 with TRBJ1-5, with 9 nucleotides matching TRBD1. Per the germline V gene, CDR1 is MGHRA and CDR2 is YSYEKL. The CDR3 totals 18 residues. V lost 2 bases and J lost 7; bases outside the gene matches: 15. Here the CDR3 DNA reads TGCGCCAGCAGCCAAACCCCGGGACAGGGAATGACGGGCCAGCCCCAGCATTTT. Translation: CASSQTPGQGMTGQPQHF.